The entry below gives a single TCR beta chain sequence along with its context. V shed 0 bases and J 3 bases; nucleotides not matched to a gene: 8. This CDR3 has 17 amino acids. This specimen belongs to a study of blood T cell repertoires in COVID-19. At the level of the study: Whether acute or convalescent, the COVID-19 samples came from the United States, Italy and Spain. T cells, B-cell-depleted T cells, or PBMCs provided the cDNA or gDNA that served as material.

Methods used by the authors: Reference gene primer amplification in the assay estimated nucleated cell counts. This table comes from immunoSEQ multiplex PCR, and its TCRdb copy is limited to in-frame clones, with some not included. V and J calls and clone size are those listed in that table; D and trimming were worked out from the DNA. Here the sample spans roughly 120,000 clones, more than 70% being singletons. The source is a man between 65 and 85 years old with acute or convalescent COVID-19. The chain uses TRBV23-1 and TRBJ2-7, with 10 bases aligning to TRBD1. TRBV23-1 has ORF status, its function being uncertain. Sequencing was done on a sample of peripheral blood. The CDR3 sequence: CASSQSTWGQGRYEQYF. The DNA for the CDR3 is TGCGCCAGCAGTCAATCCACGTGGGGACAGGGGCGCTACGAGCAGTACTTC.